The 26 T cell receptor beta chains presented below share a single source sample, sequenced in a study of T-cell memory formation after mild COVID-19 (dated by TCRdb to the early 2020s). Library creation used 5' RACE. Sequencing relied on an Illumina NovaSeq 6000. The raw public data were reprocessed by TCRdb itself: fastp quality trimming at Q25, MiXCR clonotype calling, in-frame beta chains only. Duplicate CDR3 protein sequences are folded into a single record with the most common DNA and genes. For this sample there are about 350,000 distinct CDR3 sequences; about an eighth appear just once. 22% of the sample comes from the top ten. Material: PBMCs or a T cell subset sorted from them (not recorded which). These receptors were taken from a man between 18 and 35 years old who had mild COVID-19 (a few samples of this study predate the infection). The sample titles of this study are shuffled in the database, so cell type and time point are left out; the donor was told from shared clones.

V is TRBV19 and J is TRBJ1-5, with D tentatively TRBD1 (6 bases). The CDR3 runs to 14 residues. Between the trimmed V and J ends, which lost 3 bases and 7 bases, there was a span of 13 bases. Germline CDR1 and CDR2: LNHDA and SQIVND (reference sequence). CDR3 loop: CASSIPGVEQPQHF. CDR3 DNA sequence: TGTGCCAGTAGTATTCCAGGGGTGGAACAGCCCCAGCATTTT.

This sequence joins TRBV10-3 and TRBJ2-5; TRBD1 matches 10 bases. The CDR3 is 15 residues long. With V trimmed by 6 bases and J by 5 bases, 9 bases remained unmatched. Germline V gene sequence: CDR1 ENHRY, CDR2 SYGVKD. The CDR3 sequence: CAIRSGGQGLETQYF. CDR3 coding DNA: TGTGCCATCAGGAGCGGGGGACAGGGGCTCGAGACCCAGTACTTC.

This clonotype was seen a handful of times. This sequence joins TRBV7-9 and TRBJ2-2, with 11 nucleotides matching TRBD1. The CDR3 sequence is 14 residues long. V was pared by 5 bases and J by 6 bases, with 2 bases of the junction left unmatched. CDR1 SEHNR and CDR2 FQNEAQ come from the germline V gene (reference sequence). The CDR3 DNA is TGTGCCAGCAGCGCGGGACAGGGGGCCGGGGAGCTGTTTTTT. Its translation is CASSAGQGAGELFF.

This clonotype was recorded at least ten times. The rearrangement uses TRBV5-5 and TRBJ2-7, with D perhaps being TRBD1 or TRBD2 (6 bases each). V shed 0 bases and J shed 3 bases, with 10 bases lying between them. The CDR3 is 14 amino acids. Germline V gene sequence: CDR1 SGHKS, CDR2 YYEKEE (reference sequence). DNA for the CDR3: TGTGCCAGCAGCTTGGCCGAGGGGGGCTACGAGCAGTACGTC. Its protein is CASSLAEGGYEQYV.

The genes are TRBV24-1 and TRBJ1-5; TRBD1 matches 10 bases. V shed 4 bases and J 3 bases; nucleotides not matched to a gene: 5. This CDR3 is 16 amino acids long. Per germline, CDR1 KGHDR and CDR2 SFDVKD. The CDR3 DNA follows: TGTGCCACCAGTGACTCCGGGACAGGGGTCAATCAGCCCCAGCATTTT. It is translated as CATSDSGTGVNQPQHF.

The table lists this clonotype with many counts. This rearrangement joins TRBV29-1 to TRBJ2-1, with 9 bases that match TRBD2. There are 15 residues in the CDR3. The V and J ends lost 2 bases and 9 bases, in that order; junction bases with no gene match: 11. CDR1 is SQVTM and CDR2 is ANQGSEA in the germline V gene. As DNA, the CDR3 is TGCAGCGTTGAAATCGTAGGCGGGGGGGAGTTTGAGCAGTTCTTC. Translated: CSVEIVGGGEFEQFF.

The V call is TRBV6-5, the J call TRBJ1-6; 9 positions agree with TRBD1. V dropped 2 bases and J dropped 10; count of bases not matched to a gene: 12. The CDR3 runs 17 residues. From germline, CDR1 is MNHEY and CDR2 SVGAGI. The CDR3 sequence: CASSYDGDRVRGSPLHF. The CDR3, as DNA: TGTGCCAGCAGTTACGACGGGGACAGGGTGAGAGGATCACCCCTCCACTTT.

In this sample, this clonotype turned up a few times. In DNA form, the CDR3 reads TGCAGTGCTGACAGGACGGGGGTGAGCACAGATACGCAGTATTTT. Residues: CSADRTGVSTDTQYF. The chain joins TRBV20-1 to TRBJ2-3; perhaps D is TRBD1 or TRBD2 (6 bases each). The CDR3 runs 15 residues. Germline loops: CDR1 DFQATT, CDR2 SNEGSKA (reference sequence). With 5 bases removed from V and 0 bases from J, the gap between germline ends came to 15 bases.

In its sample, this clonotype was seen many times. The rearrangement joins TRBV5-1 to TRBJ2-7, with unresolved D. Trimming pared 4 bases from V and 4 bases from J, leaving 15 bases between. There are 14 residues in the CDR3. Germline CDR1 is SGHRS and CDR2 is YFSETQ. The CDR3 loop reads CASSQKAGLYEQYF. The CDR3 bases are TGCGCCAGCAGCCAGAAGGCAGGATTATACGAGCAGTACTTC.

This clonotype was counted ten times or more. The rearrangement links TRBV5-1 to TRBJ2-2; unclear D gene. The CDR3 runs to 16 residues. The ends were cut back, 0 bases at V and 2 bases at J, with 11 bases in the middle. CDR1 is SGHRS, CDR2 YFSETQ, per germline. The CDR3 sequence is CASSLVVGTNTGELFF. CDR3 in DNA: TGCGCCAGCAGCTTGGTGGTAGGAACCAACACCGGGGAGCTGTTTTTT.

In its sample, this clonotype was seen many times. The chain recombines TRBV5-1 with TRBJ2-5; 7 bases map to TRBD1. V lost 0 bases and J lost 4; bases outside the gene matches: 6. CDR1 and CDR2 from the germline V gene are SGHRS and YFSETQ. The CDR3 sequence is 15 residues long. CDR3 in amino acids: CASSLAPQGRETQYF. The CDR3 DNA sequence: TGCGCCAGCAGCTTGGCTCCACAGGGGAGAGAGACCCAGTACTTC.

This clonotype was counted between two and nine times. CDR3 nucleotide sequence: TGTGCCAGCAGCCCAGGCGACAGTCAATTGGATACGCAGTATTTT. This gives the protein CASSPGDSQLDTQYF. This rearrangement joins TRBV7-9 to TRBJ2-3; TRBD1 might be the D (5 bases). The CDR3 consists of 15 residues. CDR1 is SEHNR and CDR2 is FQNEAQ in the germline V gene (reference sequence). Trimming left V 5 bases short and J 6 bases short, with 18 bases between.

V usage is TRBV7-9 and J usage is TRBJ1-1; TRBD1 matches at 10 bases. V gave up 2 bases and J gave up 7 bases; unmatched junction bases: 4. Germline V gives CDR1 SEHNR, CDR2 FQNEAQ (reference sequence). CDR3 length: 14 amino acids. The CDR3 is CASSLWTGGVEAFF. The CDR3 DNA reads TGTGCCAGCAGCTTATGGACAGGGGGTGTTGAAGCTTTCTTT.

This clonotype showed up just a few times. The chain recombines TRBV20-1 with TRBJ1-1, with 9 bases lining up with TRBD1. Trimming cost V 5 bases and J 6 bases; bases outside gene matches: 7. Germline lookup yields CDR1 DFQATT and CDR2 SNEGSKA (reference sequence). This CDR3 is built from 13 residues. The CDR3 bases are TGCAGTGCTGGAAAACAGGGGGCGGCTGAAGCTTTCTTT. It yields the protein CSAGKQGAAEAFF.

The rearrangement links TRBV5-1 to TRBJ1-5; D is unresolved. There are 14 residues in the CDR3. Germline V gene data show CDR1 as SGHRS and CDR2 as YFSETQ. V dropped 4 bases and J dropped 6 bases, with 14 bases sitting between them. CDR3 bases: TGCGCCAGCAGCCCCTTCGGGTCCGCTCAGCCCCAGCATTTT. This codes for CASSPFGSAQPQHF.

This chain joins TRBV12-3 or TRBV12-4 and TRBJ1-1; 8 bases align to TRBD1. V gave up 7 bases and J gave up 4 bases; unmatched junction bases: 5. The CDR3 loop spans 13 amino acids. The CDR3 nucleotides read TGTGCCAGCACCCCGACAGGGGTCACTGAAGCTTTCTTT. Translated: CASTPTGVTEAFF.

This clonotype has a handful of counts. The chain couples TRBV12-3 or TRBV12-4 to TRBJ2-3, with 11 nucleotides matching TRBD2. The CDR3 is 15 amino acids. The junction had 3 bases not matched to a gene; V was cut back by 3 bases and J by 4 bases. The CDR3 bases are TGTGCCAGCAGTTTCCTAGCGGGGGGCCCAGATACGCAGTATTTT. It codes for CASSFLAGGPDTQYF.

The chain is built from TRBV7-8 and TRBJ1-2; D is undetermined. V shed 5 bases and J shed 2 bases, with 6 bases lying between them. Germline CDR1 is SGHVS and CDR2 is FQNEAQ. This CDR3 has 12 amino acids. The DNA of the CDR3 is TGTGCCAGCAGCGGGCAGAACTATGGCTACACCTTC. This translates into CASSGQNYGYTF. Variable domain in full (rest from reference TRBV7-8 and TRBJ1-2): GAGVSQSPRYKVAKRGQDVALRCDPISGHVSLFWYQQALGQGPEFLTYFQNEAQLDKSGLPSDRFFAERPEGSVSTLKIQRTQQEDSAVYLCASSGQNYGYTFGSGTRLTVV.

This clonotype has just a few counts. The CDR3 region is CATSRLLTDTQYF. The CDR3 DNA is TGTGCCACCAGCAGACTACTCACAGATACGCAGTATTTT. The rearrangement joins TRBV15 to TRBJ2-3; D is ambiguous. Trimming left V 2 bases short and J 2 bases short, with 5 bases between. This CDR3 is 13 amino acids long. Germline-derived CDR1 and CDR2 are LNHNV and YYDKDF (reference sequence).

V is TRBV28 and J is TRBJ2-3, with 10 bases identical to TRBD2. The J segment lost 2 bases and the V segment lost 3 bases, leaving 8 bases of the junction unmatched. This CDR3 is built from 17 residues. The germline CDR1 and CDR2 sequences are MDHEN and SYDVKM. Here the CDR3 reads CASSFSPSGGYTDTQYF. DNA of the CDR3: TGTGCCAGCAGTTTTTCCCCTAGCGGGGGTTACACAGATACGCAGTATTTT.

The chain uses TRBV11-1 and TRBJ2-7; D might be TRBD1 (5 bases). The CDR3 spans 13 residues. Trimming removed 4 bases at V and 3 bases at J, with 10 bases between. Per germline, CDR1 SGHAT and CDR2 FQDESV (reference sequence). CDR3 in DNA: TGTGCCAGCAGCTCGCGGACAAGCTACGAGCAGTACTTC. Translated: CASSSRTSYEQYF.

V is TRBV5-6 and J is TRBJ2-5; D is possibly TRBD2 (6 bases). The CDR3 loop spans 15 amino acids. Trimming pared 3 bases from V and 2 bases from J, leaving 14 bases between. The germline V gene has CDR1 SGHDT and CDR2 YYEEEE. This chain's CDR3 is CASSWAPGEQETQYF. DNA for the CDR3: TGTGCCAGCAGCTGGGCGCCGGGAGAGCAAGAGACCCAGTACTTC.

In its sample, this clonotype was seen a few times. The chain combines TRBV6-5 with TRBJ2-4, with 9 bases lining up with TRBD1. J lost 6 bases, V lost 5 bases, and 5 bases had no gene match. CDR3 size: 14 residues. Germline loops: CDR1 MNHEY, CDR2 SVGAGI. CDR3 region: CASSVQGAINIQYF. Here the CDR3 DNA reads TGTGCCAGCAGTGTACAGGGGGCTATAAACATTCAGTACTTC.

The V and J genes are TRBV3-1 and TRBJ2-3; D gene uncertain. CDR1 and CDR2 from the germline V gene are LGHDT and YNNKEL (reference sequence). The CDR3 is 12 residues long. V was cut by 0 bases and J by 3 bases, with 1 base left in between. The CDR3 region is CASSQDTDTQYF. In DNA, the CDR3 is TGTGCCAGCAGCCAAGATACAGATACGCAGTATTTT.

The rearrangement links TRBV7-3 to TRBJ2-2, with D possibly being TRBD1 (6 bases). CDR1 SGHTA and CDR2 FQGTGA come from the germline V gene. V dropped 8 bases and J dropped 7 bases, with 17 bases sitting between them. This CDR3 is built from 14 residues. CDR3 sequence reads: CASGPQQGHGELFF. As DNA, the CDR3 is TGTGCCAGCGGCCCCCAACAGGGACACGGGGAGCTGTTTTTT.

This clonotype was observed at least ten times. This rearrangement joins TRBV5-1 to TRBJ2-1; no clear D gene. The CDR3 totals 13 residues. V was pared by 0 bases and J by 4 bases, with 5 bases between. The germline gives CDR1 SGHRS, CDR2 YFSETQ. The CDR3 DNA is TGCGCCAGCAGCTTGGGGGGATACAATGAGCAGTTCTTC. Its protein is CASSLGGYNEQFF.